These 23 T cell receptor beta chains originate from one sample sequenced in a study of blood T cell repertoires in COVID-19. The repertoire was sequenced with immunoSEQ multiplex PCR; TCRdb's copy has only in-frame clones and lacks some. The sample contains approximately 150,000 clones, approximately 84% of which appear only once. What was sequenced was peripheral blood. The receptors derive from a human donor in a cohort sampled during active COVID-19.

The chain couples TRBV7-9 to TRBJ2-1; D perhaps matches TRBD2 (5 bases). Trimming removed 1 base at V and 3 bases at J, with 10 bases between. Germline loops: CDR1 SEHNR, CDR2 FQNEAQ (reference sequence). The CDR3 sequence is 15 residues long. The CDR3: CASSLVTGNYNEQFF. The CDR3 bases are TGTGCCAGCAGCTTAGTGACCGGGAACTACAATGAGCAGTTCTTC.

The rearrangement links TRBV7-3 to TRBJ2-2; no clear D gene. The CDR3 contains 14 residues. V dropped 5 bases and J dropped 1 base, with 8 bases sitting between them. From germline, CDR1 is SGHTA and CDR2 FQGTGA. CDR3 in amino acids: CASSIDLNTGELFF. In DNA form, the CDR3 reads TGTGCCAGCAGCATAGATCTGAACACCGGGGAGCTGTTTTTT. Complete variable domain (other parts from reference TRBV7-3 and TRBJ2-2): GAGVSQTPSNKVTEKGKYVELRCDPISGHTALYWYRQSLGQGPEFLIYFQGTGAADDSGLPNDRFFAVRPEGSVSTLKIQRTERGDSAVYLCASSIDLNTGELFFGEGSRLTVL.

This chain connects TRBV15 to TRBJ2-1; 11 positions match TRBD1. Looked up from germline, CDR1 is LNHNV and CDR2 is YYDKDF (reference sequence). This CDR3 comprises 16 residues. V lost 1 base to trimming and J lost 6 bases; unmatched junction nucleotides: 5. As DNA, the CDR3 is TGTGCCACCAGCAGAGGGGGACAGGGGGTCCTCAATGAGCAGTTCTTC. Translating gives CATSRGGQGVLNEQFF.

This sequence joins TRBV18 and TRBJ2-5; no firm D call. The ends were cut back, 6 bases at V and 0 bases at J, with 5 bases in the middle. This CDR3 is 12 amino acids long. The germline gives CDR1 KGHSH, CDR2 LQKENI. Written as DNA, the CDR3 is TGTGCCAGCTCCCACTACCAAGAGACCCAGTACTTC. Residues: CASSHYQETQYF.

CDR3: CASSFDSPGGELFF. CDR3 nucleotides: TGTGCCAGCAGTTTCGACAGTCCTGGCGGGGAGCTGTTTTTT. V and J are TRBV7-9 and TRBJ2-2, with D possibly matching TRBD1 (5 bases). The CDR3 is made up of 14 amino acids. The V and J ends lost 6 bases and 7 bases respectively, with 15 bases between them. In germline, CDR1 is SEHNR, CDR2 FQNEAQ (reference sequence).

Written as DNA, the CDR3 is TGTGCCAGCAGCGTCCAACCTCAGGGGAACACTGAAGCTTTCTTT. This sequence encodes CASSVQPQGNTEAFF. This rearrangement joins TRBV9 to TRBJ1-1; the D gene is possibly TRBD1 (5 bases). V was cut by 2 bases and J by 1 base, with 12 bases left in between. This CDR3 has 15 residues. The germline V gene encodes CDR1 SGDLS and CDR2 YYNGEE.

The CDR3 DNA reads TGTGCCAGCAGCTTGAGCCAGGGAAACATTCAGTACTTC. The encoded protein is CASSLSQGNIQYF. This rearrangement joins TRBV5-6 to TRBJ2-4, with D possibly being TRBD1 (5 bases). V was clipped by 1 base and J by 6 bases, with 8 bases between them. The CDR3 extends over 13 amino acids. CDR1 and CDR2 (germline): SGHDT, YYEEEE. The full variable domain, its missing parts supplied by reference TRBV5-6 and TRBJ2-4, is DAGVTQSPTHLIKTRGQQVTLRCSPKSGHDTVSWYQQALGQGPQFIFQYYEEEERQRGNFPDRFSGHQFPNYSSELNVNALLLGDSALYLCASSLSQGNIQYFGAGTRLSVL.

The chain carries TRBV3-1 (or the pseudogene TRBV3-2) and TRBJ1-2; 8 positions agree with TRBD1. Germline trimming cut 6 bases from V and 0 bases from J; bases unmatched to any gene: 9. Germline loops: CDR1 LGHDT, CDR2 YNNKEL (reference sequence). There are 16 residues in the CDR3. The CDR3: CASSQTGAVANYGYTF. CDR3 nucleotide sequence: TGTGCCAGCAGTCAGACAGGGGCAGTGGCTAACTATGGCTACACCTTC.

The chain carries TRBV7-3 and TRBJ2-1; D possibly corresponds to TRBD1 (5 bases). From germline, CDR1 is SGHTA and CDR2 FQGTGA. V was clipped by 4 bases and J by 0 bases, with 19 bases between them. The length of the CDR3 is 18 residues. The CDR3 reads CASSSIGRTSSSYNEQFF. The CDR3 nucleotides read TGTGCCAGCAGCTCCATTGGGCGGACAAGCAGCTCCTACAATGAGCAGTTCTTC.

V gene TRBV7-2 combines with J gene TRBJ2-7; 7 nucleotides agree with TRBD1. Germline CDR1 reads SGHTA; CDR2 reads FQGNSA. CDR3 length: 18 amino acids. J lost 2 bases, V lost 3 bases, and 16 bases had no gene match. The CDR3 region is CASSFGVGMGGTAYEQYF. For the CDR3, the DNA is TGTGCCAGCAGCTTTGGGGTTGGAATGGGTGGGACAGCCTACGAGCAGTACTTC. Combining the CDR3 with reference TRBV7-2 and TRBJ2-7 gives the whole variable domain GAGVSQSPSNKVTEKGKDVELRCDPISGHTALYWYRQSLGQGLEFLIYFQGNSAPDKSGLPSDRFSAERTGGSVSTLTIQRTQQEDSAVYLCASSFGVGMGGTAYEQYFGPGTRLTVT.

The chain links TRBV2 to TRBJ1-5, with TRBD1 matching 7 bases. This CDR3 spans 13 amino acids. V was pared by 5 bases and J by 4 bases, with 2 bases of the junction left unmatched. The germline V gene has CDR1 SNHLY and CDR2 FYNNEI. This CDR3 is CASSRQGNQPQHF. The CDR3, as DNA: TGTGCCAGCAGTCGACAGGGAAATCAGCCCCAGCATTTT.

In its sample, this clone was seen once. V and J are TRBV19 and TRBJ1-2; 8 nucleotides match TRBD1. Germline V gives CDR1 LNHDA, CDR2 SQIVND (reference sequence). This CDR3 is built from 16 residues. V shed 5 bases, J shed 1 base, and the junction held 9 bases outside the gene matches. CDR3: CASSHHGTGHNYGYTF. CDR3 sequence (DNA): TGTGCCAGTAGTCATCACGGGACAGGACATAACTATGGCTACACCTTC.

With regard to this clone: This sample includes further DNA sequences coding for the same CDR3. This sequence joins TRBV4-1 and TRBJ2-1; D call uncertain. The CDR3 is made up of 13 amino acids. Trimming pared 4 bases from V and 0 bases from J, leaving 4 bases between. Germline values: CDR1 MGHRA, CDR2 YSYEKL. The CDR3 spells CASSPSSYNEQFF. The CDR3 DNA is TGCGCCAGCAGCCCGAGCTCCTACAATGAGCAGTTCTTC.

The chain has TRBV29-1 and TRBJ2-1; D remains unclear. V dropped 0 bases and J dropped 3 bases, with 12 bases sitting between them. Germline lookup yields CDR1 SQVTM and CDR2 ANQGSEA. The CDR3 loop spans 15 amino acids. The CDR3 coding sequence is TGCAGCGTTGAAGAGCAACAACCAAACTACAATGAGCAGTTCTTC. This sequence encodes CSVEEQQPNYNEQFF.

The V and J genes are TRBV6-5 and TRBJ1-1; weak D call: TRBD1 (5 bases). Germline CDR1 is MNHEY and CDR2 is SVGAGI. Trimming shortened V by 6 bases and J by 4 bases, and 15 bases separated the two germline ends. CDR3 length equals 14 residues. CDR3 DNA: TGTGCCAGCAGGGATCCCAGGGTAGTCACTGAAGCTTTCTTT. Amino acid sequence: CASRDPRVVTEAFF.

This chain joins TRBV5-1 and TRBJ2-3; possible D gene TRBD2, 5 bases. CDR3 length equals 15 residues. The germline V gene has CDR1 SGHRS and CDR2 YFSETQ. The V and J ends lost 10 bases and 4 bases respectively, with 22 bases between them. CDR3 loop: CASRRGGQMADTQYF. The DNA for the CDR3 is TGCGCCTCCCGCCGAGGAGGCCAAATGGCAGATACGCAGTATTTT.

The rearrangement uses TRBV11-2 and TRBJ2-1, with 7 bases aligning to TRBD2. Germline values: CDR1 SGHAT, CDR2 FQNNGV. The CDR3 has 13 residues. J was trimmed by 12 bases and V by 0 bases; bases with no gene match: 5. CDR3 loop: CASSLEHSSGQFF. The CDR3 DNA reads TGTGCCAGCAGCTTAGAGCATTCTAGCGGGCAGTTCTTC.

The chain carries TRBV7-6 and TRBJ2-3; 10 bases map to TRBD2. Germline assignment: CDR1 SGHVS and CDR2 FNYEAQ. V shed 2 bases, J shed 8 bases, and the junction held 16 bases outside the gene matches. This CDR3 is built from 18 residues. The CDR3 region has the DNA TGTGCCAGCAGCTTAAAGGGAGGACTAGCGGCACTTCAGGGTACGCAGTATTTT. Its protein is CASSLKGGLAALQGTQYF.

This CDR3 is CASSVPHGSRDTIGYEQYF. The CDR3 DNA reads as TGTGCCAGCAGTGTTCCTCACGGCAGCAGGGACACGATAGGTTACGAGCAGTACTTC. The chain couples TRBV6-1 to TRBJ2-7; possible D gene TRBD1, 6 bases. The CDR3 loop spans 19 amino acids. Germline V gene data show CDR1 as MNHNS and CDR2 as SASEGT. Trimming took off 4 bases at V and 4 bases at J, with 29 bases between the two ends.

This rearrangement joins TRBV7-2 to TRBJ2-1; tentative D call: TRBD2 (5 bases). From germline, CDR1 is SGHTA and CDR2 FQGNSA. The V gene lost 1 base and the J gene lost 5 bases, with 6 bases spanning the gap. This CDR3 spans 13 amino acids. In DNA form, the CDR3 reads TGTGCCAGCAGCTTAGAGAGGGACAATGAGCAGTTCTTC. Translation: CASSLERDNEQFF.

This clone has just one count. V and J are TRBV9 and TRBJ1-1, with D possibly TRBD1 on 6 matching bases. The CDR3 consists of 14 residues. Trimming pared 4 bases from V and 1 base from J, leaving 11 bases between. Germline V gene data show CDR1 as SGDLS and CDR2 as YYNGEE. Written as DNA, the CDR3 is TGTGCCAGCAGCCCGGGGGGACAGAACACTGAAGCTTTCTTT. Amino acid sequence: CASSPGGQNTEAFF.

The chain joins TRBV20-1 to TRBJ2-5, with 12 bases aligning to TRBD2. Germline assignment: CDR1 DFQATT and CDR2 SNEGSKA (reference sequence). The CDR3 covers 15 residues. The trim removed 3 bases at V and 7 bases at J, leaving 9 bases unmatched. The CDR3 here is CSASMLAGGLGTQYF. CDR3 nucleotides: TGCAGTGCTAGTATGCTAGCGGGGGGGCTTGGGACCCAGTACTTC.

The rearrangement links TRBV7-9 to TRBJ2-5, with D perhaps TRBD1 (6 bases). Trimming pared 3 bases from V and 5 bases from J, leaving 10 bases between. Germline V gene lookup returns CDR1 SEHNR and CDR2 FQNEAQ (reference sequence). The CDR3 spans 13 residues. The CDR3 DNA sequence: TGTGCCAGCAGCTTTAGGGGGTTGGAGACCCAGTACTTC. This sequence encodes CASSFRGLETQYF.